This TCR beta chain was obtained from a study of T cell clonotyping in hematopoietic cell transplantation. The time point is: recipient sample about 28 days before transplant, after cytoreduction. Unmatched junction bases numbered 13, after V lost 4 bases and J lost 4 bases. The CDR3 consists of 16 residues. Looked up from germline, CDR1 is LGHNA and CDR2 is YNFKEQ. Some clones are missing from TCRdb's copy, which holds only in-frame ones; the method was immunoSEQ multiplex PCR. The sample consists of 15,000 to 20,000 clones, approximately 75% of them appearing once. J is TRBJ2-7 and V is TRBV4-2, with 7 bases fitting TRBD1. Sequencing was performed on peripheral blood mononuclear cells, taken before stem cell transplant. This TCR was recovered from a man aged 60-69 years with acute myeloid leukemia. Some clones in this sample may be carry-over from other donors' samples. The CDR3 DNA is TGTGCCAGCAGCCGGAACCGGGACAGCCAGGGATACGAGCAGTACTTC. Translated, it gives CASSRNRDSQGYEQYF.